The present entry profiles one T cell receptor beta chain with its context. Seattle researchers signed up patients amid active infection and tracked them longitudinally. V lost 1 base to trimming and J lost 9 bases, with 7 bases between them. CDR1 is SGHDN and CDR2 is FVKESK in the germline V gene. This CDR3 region has 12 residues. In the source study's methods: Nucleated cell counts were estimated from reference gene primer amplification. The assay was immunoSEQ multiplex PCR, and TCRdb's table has in-frame clones only and misses some. D and trimming come from the DNA, and the V and J calls and clone size come from that table. The sample yields 250,000 to 400,000 clones, 88% seen once. These data come from a study of blood T cell repertoires in COVID-19. Study context: Samples came from the United States, Italy and Spain, spanning acute and convalescent COVID-19. Sample material is recorded as cDNA or gDNA derived from T cells, B-cell-depleted T cells, or PBMCs.

This clonotype was sampled from a woman aged 25 to 45 with COVID-19, enrolled during active disease. Sequenced material: peripheral blood. The J gene is TRBJ1-5, the V gene TRBV14; D not certain. The CDR3 here is CASSQGGWPQHF. The CDR3, as DNA: TGTGCCAGCAGCCAAGGCGGGTGGCCCCAGCATTTT.